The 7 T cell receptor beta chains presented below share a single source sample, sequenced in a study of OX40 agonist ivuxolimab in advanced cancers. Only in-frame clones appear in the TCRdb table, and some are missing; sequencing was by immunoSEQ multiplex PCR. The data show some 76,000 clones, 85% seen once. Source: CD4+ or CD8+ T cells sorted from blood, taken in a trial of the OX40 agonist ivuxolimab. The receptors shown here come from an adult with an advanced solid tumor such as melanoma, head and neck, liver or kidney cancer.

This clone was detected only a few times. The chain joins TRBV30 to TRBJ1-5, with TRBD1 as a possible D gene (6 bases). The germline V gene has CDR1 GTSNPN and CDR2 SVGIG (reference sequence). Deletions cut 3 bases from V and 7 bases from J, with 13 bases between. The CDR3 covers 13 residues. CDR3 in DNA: TGTGCCTGGAGCACAGGGTTTGACCAGCCCCAGCATTTT. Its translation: CAWSTGFDQPQHF.

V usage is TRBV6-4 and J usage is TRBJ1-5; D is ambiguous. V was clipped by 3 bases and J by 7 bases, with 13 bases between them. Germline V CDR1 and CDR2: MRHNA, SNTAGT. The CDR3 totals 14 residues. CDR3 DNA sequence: TGTGCCAGCAGTGAAGTCTGGGGAGGGCAGCCCCAGCATTTT. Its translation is CASSEVWGGQPQHF.

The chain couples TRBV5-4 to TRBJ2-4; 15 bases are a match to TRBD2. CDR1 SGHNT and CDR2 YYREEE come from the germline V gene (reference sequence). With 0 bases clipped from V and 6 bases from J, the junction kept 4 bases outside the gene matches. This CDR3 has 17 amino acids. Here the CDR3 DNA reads TGTGCCAGCAGCTTGGCCGGACTAGCGGGGGGGACAAACATTCAGTACTTC. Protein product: CASSLAGLAGGTNIQYF.

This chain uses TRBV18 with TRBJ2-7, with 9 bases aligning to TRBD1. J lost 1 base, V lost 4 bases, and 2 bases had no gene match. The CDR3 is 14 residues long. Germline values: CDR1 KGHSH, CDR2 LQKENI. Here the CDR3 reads CASSRQGGSYEQYF. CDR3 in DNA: TGTGCCAGCTCACGACAGGGGGGGTCCTACGAGCAGTACTTC.

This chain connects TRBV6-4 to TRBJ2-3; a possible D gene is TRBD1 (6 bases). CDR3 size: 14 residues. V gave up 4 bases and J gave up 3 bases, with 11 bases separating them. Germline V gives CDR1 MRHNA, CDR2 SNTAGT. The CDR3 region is CASSAQGGTDTQYF. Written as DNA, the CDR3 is TGTGCCAGCAGTGCACAGGGTGGAACAGATACGCAGTATTTT.

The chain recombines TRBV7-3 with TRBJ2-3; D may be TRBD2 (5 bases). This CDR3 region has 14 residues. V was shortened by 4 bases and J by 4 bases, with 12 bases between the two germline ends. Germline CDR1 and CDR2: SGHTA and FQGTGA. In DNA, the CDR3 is TGTGCCAGCAGCTCCCTCGGAGGTTCAGATACGCAGTATTTT. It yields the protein CASSSLGGSDTQYF.

In DNA, the CDR3 is TGTGCCAGCAGTTCCCCCCACGGGAGCTCCTACGAGCAGTACTTC. Amino acids: CASSSPHGSSYEQYF. The chain employs TRBV28 and TRBJ2-7, with D maybe TRBD2 (6 bases). The V gene lost 4 bases and the J gene lost 0 bases, with 13 bases spanning the gap. Germline V CDR1 and CDR2: MDHEN, SYDVKM. The CDR3 length is 15 residues.